These 30 T cell receptor beta chains originate from one sample sequenced in a study of blood T cell repertoires in COVID-19 (dated by TCRdb to about 2020). The method behind the library was the immunoSEQ multiplex PCR assay. TCRdb holds this immuneACCESS table with in-frame rearrangements only. Some clones are missing; in checked studies, unresolved V genes explain under half, and the rest has no known cause. This sample comprises tens of thousands of clones, approximately 85% of them detected only once. 6.5% of the sample lies in the top ten. Sample: peripheral blood. The receptor source for this set is a man in his 60s with acute or convalescent COVID-19.

The chain recombines TRBV3-1 (or the pseudogene TRBV3-2) with TRBJ2-1, with 8 positions matching TRBD2. The V segment lost 4 bases and the J segment 5 bases; nucleotides outside the gene matches: 13. The CDR3 has 17 residues. Germline CDR1 LGHDT, CDR2 YNNKEL (reference sequence). CDR3 nucleotides: TGTGCCAGCAGCCCCTTCCCTCGGGGGGGTGGGAACAATGAGCAGTTCTTC. It codes for CASSPFPRGGGNNEQFF.

V is TRBV6-5 and J is TRBJ1-5; 7 positions match TRBD1. Germline V gene sequence: CDR1 MNHEY, CDR2 SVGAGI. With V trimmed by 6 bases and J by 5 bases, 4 bases remained unmatched. CDR3 length: 13 amino acids. The CDR3 sequence is CASRTDRDQPQHF. CDR3 coding DNA: TGTGCCAGCAGGACAGACAGGGATCAGCCCCAGCATTTT.

V is TRBV9 and J is TRBJ1-6, with D unclear. Trimming removed 2 bases at V and 5 bases at J, with 5 bases between. In germline, CDR1 is SGDLS, CDR2 YYNGEE. The CDR3 sequence is 13 residues long. The DNA of the CDR3 is TGTGCCAGCAGCGTTCAGGATAATTCACCCCTCCACTTT. It codes for CASSVQDNSPLHF.

The J gene is TRBJ2-7, the V gene TRBV5-1; 8 nucleotides align to TRBD2. Germline CDR1 and CDR2: SGHRS and YFSETQ. V shed 0 bases, J shed 1 base, and the junction held 9 bases outside the gene matches. CDR3 length equals 17 residues. DNA for the CDR3: TGCGCCAGCAGCTTGGTGGCTAGCGGGTCGCCTTCCTACGAGCAGTACTTC. Protein: CASSLVASGSPSYEQYF.

V is TRBV5-1 and J is TRBJ2-5; D not certain. Germline V gene lookup returns CDR1 SGHRS and CDR2 YFSETQ. CDR3 length equals 16 residues. Between the trimmed V and J ends, which lost 7 bases and 3 bases, there was a span of 22 bases. CDR3 DNA: TGCGCCAGCCACCGCACCCCCGCAGAATTGAAAGAGACCCAGTACTTC. Translated: CASHRTPAELKETQYF.

CDR3 coding DNA: TGTGCCAGCAGTTCCGGGACTTACAACACCGGGGAGCTGTTTTTT. Translating it yields CASSSGTYNTGELFF. The chain recombines TRBV6-4 with TRBJ2-2; TRBD2 is a possible D gene (6 bases). This CDR3 is built from 15 residues. Per germline, CDR1 MRHNA and CDR2 SNTAGT. The germline V and J ends were trimmed by 5 bases and 2 bases, with 12 bases remaining between them.

CDR3 amino acids: CATSPHTNYGYTF. The CDR3 nucleotides are TGTGCCACCAGTCCTCACACTAACTATGGCTACACCTTC. The chain joins TRBV15 to TRBJ1-2, with D uncertain. Per the germline V gene, CDR1 is LNHNV and CDR2 is YYDKDF (reference sequence). The CDR3 loop spans 13 amino acids. Trimming shortened V by 6 bases and J by 0 bases, and 8 bases separated the two germline ends.

The CDR3 here is CASSTGTAKNTGELFF. The CDR3 DNA follows: TGTGCCAGTAGTACCGGGACAGCTAAGAACACCGGGGAGCTGTTTTTT. The rearrangement links TRBV19 to TRBJ2-2, with 7 bases lining up with TRBD1. CDR1 and CDR2 (germline): LNHDA, SQIVND (reference sequence). CDR3 size: 16 residues. Unmatched junction bases numbered 6, after V lost 4 bases and J lost 1 base.

The chain has TRBV28 and TRBJ2-4; 7 nucleotides line up with TRBD1. The germline CDR1 and CDR2 sequences are MDHEN and SYDVKM. V gave up 3 bases and J gave up 1 base; unmatched junction bases: 15. This CDR3 contains 19 residues. CDR3 protein: CASSLVKGAFLGAKNIQYF. Here the CDR3 DNA reads TGTGCCAGCAGTTTGGTCAAGGGGGCCTTTCTCGGGGCCAAAAACATTCAGTACTTC.

The chain joins TRBV7-8 to TRBJ1-1, with 7 bases fitting TRBD1. V gave up 5 bases and J gave up 7 bases; unmatched junction bases: 4. CDR3 size: 12 residues. The V gene's germline CDR1 is SGHVS and CDR2 FQNEAQ. CDR3 in amino acids: CASSLQGIEAFF. CDR3 coding DNA: TGTGCCAGCAGCCTACAGGGGATTGAAGCTTTCTTT.

The rearrangement uses TRBV18 and TRBJ2-3, with unresolved D. Germline V gene sequence: CDR1 KGHSH, CDR2 LQKENI. The CDR3 contains 14 residues. Trimming took 2 bases from V and 0 from J, leaving 6 bases between them. CDR3 sequence reads: CASSPSQSTDTQYF. In nucleotides, the CDR3 is TGTGCCAGCTCACCATCACAAAGCACAGATACGCAGTATTTT.

This chain connects TRBV3-1 (or the pseudogene TRBV3-2) to TRBJ1-1; D call uncertain. CDR1 LGHDT and CDR2 YNNKEL come from the germline V gene (reference sequence). V was pared by 4 bases and J by 3 bases, with 12 bases between. The CDR3 covers 14 residues. CDR3 protein: CASSRGGWDTEAFF. Here the CDR3 DNA reads TGTGCCAGCAGCCGGGGAGGGTGGGACACTGAAGCTTTCTTT.

The chain combines TRBV4-1 with TRBJ1-6; D is uncertain. Germline V gene data show CDR1 as MGHRA and CDR2 as YSYEKL. This CDR3 is built from 14 residues. The V and J ends lost 1 base and 9 bases respectively, with 10 bases between them. The CDR3 DNA reads as TGCGCCAGCAGCCAAGGGGTGAGCGGTTCACCCCTCCACTTT. Its translation is CASSQGVSGSPLHF.

J is TRBJ1-1 and V is TRBV6-5; D is possibly TRBD1 (6 bases). CDR3 length: 13 amino acids. V was pared by 4 bases and J by 1 base, with 7 bases between. From germline, CDR1 is MNHEY and CDR2 SVGAGI. The CDR3 is CASSSTGNTEAFF. Here the CDR3 DNA reads TGTGCCAGCAGTTCGACAGGGAACACTGAAGCTTTCTTT.

The V gene is TRBV14, the J gene TRBJ2-4, with 12 bases lining up with TRBD2. The CDR3 consists of 17 residues. From germline, CDR1 is SGHDN and CDR2 FVKESK. Trimming removed 4 bases from V and 5 bases from J; junction bases left unmatched: 9. CDR3 sequence: CASSLLAGGPGQNIQYF. CDR3 sequence (DNA): TGTGCCAGCAGCCTCCTAGCGGGAGGGCCCGGTCAAAACATTCAGTACTTC.

This chain connects TRBV19 to TRBJ1-5; D gene uncertain. CDR1 and CDR2 (germline): LNHDA, SQIVND (reference sequence). The CDR3 loop spans 14 amino acids. V lost 4 bases and J 2 bases, leaving 9 bases between the germline ends. The DNA of the CDR3 is TGTGCCAGTAGTAATCGTCGCGGCAATCAGCCCCAGCATTTT. This gives the protein CASSNRRGNQPQHF.

Here the CDR3 DNA reads TGTGCCACCCTAGGGGGGCTAGCGGGAGCTAATGAGCAGTTCTTC. This translates into CATLGGLAGANEQFF. The genes are TRBV28 and TRBJ2-1; TRBD2 aligns across 10 bases. Germline values: CDR1 MDHEN, CDR2 SYDVKM. V lost 10 bases and J lost 7; bases outside the gene matches: 13. This CDR3 contains 15 residues.

The gene calls are TRBV4-1 and TRBJ2-5; TRBD2 aligns across 7 bases. Losses at the gene ends were 4 bases for V and 7 bases for J; bases not matched to a gene: 12. This CDR3 spans 15 amino acids. The V gene's germline CDR1 is MGHRA and CDR2 YSYEKL. The CDR3 nucleotides read TGCGCCAGCAGCCCTCGGACTAGTGGCGTAGCGACCCAGTACTTC. This encodes CASSPRTSGVATQYF.

The rearrangement joins TRBV7-6 to TRBJ1-5, with 10 bases fitting TRBD1. V dropped 4 bases and J dropped 6; count of bases not matched to a gene: 6. CDR3 size: 15 residues. Germline CDR1 reads SGHVS; CDR2 reads FNYEAQ. The chain's CDR3 is CASSSGTGAGQPQHF. For the CDR3, the DNA is TGTGCCAGCAGCTCCGGGACAGGGGCTGGTCAGCCCCAGCATTTT.

The chain is built from TRBV29-1 and TRBJ1-2, with D possibly being TRBD1 (6 bases). The germline CDR1 and CDR2 sequences are SQVTM and ANQGSEA. With 7 bases removed from V and 5 bases from J, the gap between germline ends came to 20 bases. The CDR3 spans 14 residues. As DNA, the CDR3 is TGCAGCGCCCCTAATGGGGACACCGATTATGGCTACACCTTC. Its translation is CSAPNGDTDYGYTF.

The sample holds one count of this clone. The rearrangement links TRBV27 to TRBJ1-6, with a possible D match to TRBD1 (5 bases). V was clipped by 5 bases and J by 0 bases, with 11 bases between them. The CDR3 covers 16 residues. The V gene's germline CDR1 is MNHEY and CDR2 SMNVEV (reference sequence). The CDR3 reads CASSPGESSYNSPLHF. The CDR3 DNA is TGTGCCAGCAGTCCGGGGGAGAGCTCCTATAATTCACCCCTCCACTTT.

The chain recombines TRBV19 with TRBJ2-2; maybe TRBD1 (5 bases). Per the germline V gene, CDR1 is LNHDA and CDR2 is SQIVND (reference sequence). V lost 3 bases and J 5 bases, leaving 13 bases between the germline ends. The CDR3 sequence is 15 residues long. CDR3 sequence: CASSMGQGGTGELFF. CDR3 DNA: TGTGCCAGTAGTATGGGTCAGGGCGGAACCGGGGAGCTGTTTTTT. The whole variable domain, filled in from reference TRBV19 and TRBJ2-2, reads DGGITQSPKYLFRKEGQNVTLSCEQNLNHDAMYWYRQDPGQGLRLIYYSQIVNDFQKGDIAEGYSVSREKKESFPLTVTSAQKNPTAFYLCASSMGQGGTGELFFGEGSRLTVL.

This chain joins TRBV27 and TRBJ1-1; 8 bases fit TRBD1. Trimming removed 6 bases from V and 0 bases from J; junction bases left unmatched: 9. CDR3 length equals 16 residues. Looked up from germline, CDR1 is MNHEY and CDR2 is SMNVEV (reference sequence). The CDR3 coding sequence is TGTGCCAGCAGCCGACAGGGGCTTAGGATGAACACTGAAGCTTTCTTT. This codes for CASSRQGLRMNTEAFF.

The J gene is TRBJ2-5, the V gene TRBV30; possible D gene TRBD1, 5 bases. CDR1 and CDR2 from the germline V gene are GTSNPN and SVGIG (reference sequence). The CDR3 contains 15 residues. V was pared by 4 bases and J by 5 bases, with 20 bases between. The CDR3 DNA sequence: TGTGCCTGGAACGGTAAAGGGGCCGGGCGGGAGACCCAGTACTTC. Encoded protein: CAWNGKGAGRETQYF.

The chain is built from TRBV9 and TRBJ2-2; D not certain. V was trimmed by 0 bases and J by 1 base, leaving 7 bases between them. The CDR3 covers 15 residues. Looked up from germline, CDR1 is SGDLS and CDR2 is YYNGEE. The CDR3 protein is CASSVGPVNTGELFF. CDR3 in DNA: TGTGCCAGCAGCGTAGGGCCCGTGAACACCGGGGAGCTGTTTTTT.

This chain connects TRBV24-1 to TRBJ2-1; TRBD2 matches 13 bases. The CDR3 length is 16 residues. Germline V gives CDR1 KGHDR, CDR2 SFDVKD. The V gene end was trimmed by 1 base and the J gene end by 7 bases; junction bases not matched to a gene: 3. As DNA, the CDR3 is TGTGCCACCAGTGATTTCCGGACTAGCGGGAGAAATGAGCAGTTCTTC. Translation gives CATSDFRTSGRNEQFF.

V is TRBV5-1 and J is TRBJ1-2; D gene uncertain. The germline V gene encodes CDR1 SGHRS and CDR2 YFSETQ. V was clipped by 1 base and J by 6 bases, with 10 bases between them. The CDR3 has 13 amino acids. CDR3 in DNA: TGCGCCAGCAGCTTGAGTACCGAGGATGGCTACACCTTC. This codes for CASSLSTEDGYTF. The full variable domain, with the rest looked up from reference TRBV5-1 and TRBJ1-2, is KAGVTQTPRYLIKTRGQQVTLSCSPISGHRSVSWYQQTPGQGLQFLFEYFSETQRNKGNFPGRFSGRQFSNSRSEMNVSTLELGDSALYLCASSLSTEDGYTFGSGTRLTVV.

The rearrangement links TRBV19 to TRBJ2-1, with 7 bases matching TRBD2. The ends lost 5 bases at V and 8 bases at J; junction bases unmatched: 6. The germline V gene encodes CDR1 LNHDA and CDR2 SQIVND (reference sequence). This CDR3 has 13 residues. The CDR3 sequence is CASSFQRDHEQFF. The DNA of the CDR3 is TGTGCCAGTAGTTTCCAGCGGGACCATGAGCAGTTCTTC.

This clone was picked up a small number of times. The chain couples TRBV2 to TRBJ1-2, with D perhaps TRBD1 (6 bases). CDR3 length equals 14 residues. The V and J ends lost 4 bases and 4 bases respectively, with 13 bases between them. CDR1 and CDR2 from the germline V gene are SNHLY and FYNNEI. The CDR3 loop reads CASSATGLGYGYTF. CDR3 bases: TGTGCCAGCAGTGCAACAGGGCTCGGCTATGGCTACACCTTC.

The CDR3 is CASSMDRTYGYTF. Here the CDR3 DNA reads TGTGCCAGCAGTATGGACAGGACCTATGGCTACACCTTC. J is TRBJ1-2 and V is TRBV27; 7 nucleotides align to TRBD1. The CDR3 is 13 amino acids. The ends lost 5 bases at V and 4 bases at J; junction bases unmatched: 4. Germline values: CDR1 MNHEY, CDR2 SMNVEV (reference sequence).